This T cell receptor (beta chain) was documented in a study of T cells in Graves' hyperthyroidism and ophthalmopathy. The CDR3 length is 14 residues. Between the trimmed V and J ends, which lost 6 bases and 3 bases, there was a span of 15 bases. Germline V gene sequence: CDR1 MDHEN, CDR2 SYDVKM. The definition of stable Graves' hyperthyroidism was no ophthalmopathy progression within 18 months. Recently diagnosed hyperthyroidism of less than 2 months' duration affected patients aged 18 to 65. The PBMCs had their origin in 7.5 to 10 ml of fresh peripheral blood. Overall study results and limits: Blood also contained most expanded thyroid clonotypes above 0.001.

The investigators amplified TCR beta CDR3 regions from RNA transcripts. In the first-round RT-PCR of the TCR CDR3, the HTBI primer set was used. TCRdb ran MiXCR on the multiplex PCR reads and lists one entry per CDR3 protein. The table shows some 620,000 distinct CDR3 sequences, with roughly 15% occurring only once. This clonotype has at least ten counts. The antigen is undetermined. J is TRBJ2-7 and V is TRBV28; D is possibly TRBD2 (6 bases). This TCR was sampled from a woman aged 25 to 45 with Graves' hyperthyroidism. The source material was blood. CDR3 region: CASRVRETLYEQYF. In nucleotides, the CDR3 is TGTGCCAGCAGAGTCCGGGAGACCCTCTACGAGCAGTACTTC.